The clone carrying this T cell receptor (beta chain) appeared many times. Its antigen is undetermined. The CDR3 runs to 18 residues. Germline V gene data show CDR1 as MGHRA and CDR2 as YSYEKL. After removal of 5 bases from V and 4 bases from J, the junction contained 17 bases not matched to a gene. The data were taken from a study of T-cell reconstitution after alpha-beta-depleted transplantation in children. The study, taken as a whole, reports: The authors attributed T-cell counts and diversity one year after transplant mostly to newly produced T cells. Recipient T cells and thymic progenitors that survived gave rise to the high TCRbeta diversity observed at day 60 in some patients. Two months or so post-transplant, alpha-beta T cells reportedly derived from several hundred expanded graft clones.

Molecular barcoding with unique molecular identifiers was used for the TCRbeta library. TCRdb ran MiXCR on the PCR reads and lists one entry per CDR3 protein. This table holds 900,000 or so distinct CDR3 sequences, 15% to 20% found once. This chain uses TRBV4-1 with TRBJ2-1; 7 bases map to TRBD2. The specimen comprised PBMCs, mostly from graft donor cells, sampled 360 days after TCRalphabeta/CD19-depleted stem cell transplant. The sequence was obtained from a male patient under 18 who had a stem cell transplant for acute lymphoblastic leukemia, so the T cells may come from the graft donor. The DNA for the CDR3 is TGCGCCAGCAGCTTCCGACTAGCCCCAGGTCCCCTTTACAATGAGCAGTTCTTC. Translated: CASSFRLAPGPLYNEQFF.